This T cell receptor (beta chain) comes out of a study of OX40 agonist ivuxolimab in advanced cancers. General study findings and limits: CD8+ T cells showed, on average, more clonal expansion than CD4+ cells.

Sequencing was performed with immunoSEQ multiplex PCR; in TCRdb, only in-frame clones are kept and a portion is missing. Altogether 90,000 to 100,000 clones are present, 88% being singletons, with the ten largest covering about 0.82%. This CDR3 is 13 amino acids long. Germline lookup yields CDR1 MNHEY and CDR2 SMNVEV (reference sequence). V shed 3 bases and J shed 7 bases, with 10 bases lying between them. Details on this clone: The antigen is not known.

The sample here was CD4+ or CD8+ T cells sorted from blood, taken in a trial of the OX40 agonist ivuxolimab. This chain joins TRBV27 and TRBJ1-5; the D is unclear. The clonotype comes from an adult with an advanced solid tumor such as melanoma, head and neck, liver or kidney cancer. CDR3 protein: CASSFQFRQPQHF. CDR3 DNA: TGTGCCAGCAGTTTTCAGTTCCGACAGCCCCAGCATTTT.